This TCR beta chain derives from a study of tumor-infiltrating lymphocytes in primary liver carcinoma. Background on the study: Patients had primary liver carcinoma treated by surgical resection. Samples returned roughly 3.5 to 7.5 million productive TCRbeta reads, a yield that was similar across tissue types.

Synthesis of TCR beta cDNA was carried out from 500 ng total RNA with a constant-region primer. It was through three nested multiplex PCR rounds of slightly modified ARM-PCR that TCR beta libraries arose. A C-beta reverse primer was combined with TRBV1-TRBV30 forward primers in the first two PCR rounds, and each round had around 11 cycles. TCRdb re-analysed the multiplex PCR reads in MiXCR, keeping a single row per CDR3 protein. The sample comprises almost 200,000 distinct CDR3 sequences, around three fifths of which are singletons, and about 7.1% rests with the top ten. The germline V gene encodes CDR1 SNHLY and CDR2 FYNNEI. The CDR3 loop spans 13 amino acids. The V end lost 4 bases, the J end lost 1 base, and 7 bases lay between the germline ends. It was unsorted whole blood that yielded blood RNA, and germline DNA was also extracted.

The receptor comes from an older woman with primary liver carcinoma and hepatitis B virus infection. The V gene is TRBV2, the J gene TRBJ2-5; the D gene is possibly TRBD1 (5 bases). The sequenced sample was peripheral blood. The CDR3 DNA reads TGTGCCAGCAGTGGGCAGGGCCAAGAGACCCAGTACTTC. This translates into CASSGQGQETQYF. Together with reference TRBV2 and TRBJ2-5, the CDR3 gives the full variable domain: EPEVTQTPSHQVTQMGQEVILRCVPISNHLYFYWYRQILGQKVEFLVSFYNNEISEKSEIFDDQFSVERPDGSNFTLKIRSTKLEDSAMYFCASSGQGQETQYFGPGTRLLVL.